This T cell receptor beta chain was captured by sequencing in a study of blood T cells in healthy people across ages. Primers used in a second PCR of about 6 to 11 cycles were a sample-barcoded 5' primer and a J-beta primer mix. Carrying 12 random nucleotides, a template-switch adaptor labeled each individual cDNA molecule. TCRdb ran MiXCR on the 5' RACE reads and lists one entry per CDR3 protein. The sample carries about 720,000 distinct CDR3 sequences, 20% to 25% recorded once. In this sample, this clonotype turned up a few times. The CDR3 sequence is 13 residues long. V was pared by 6 bases and J by 5 bases, with 14 bases between. The germline CDR1 and CDR2 sequences are MNHEY and SMNVEV (reference sequence). These data also formed part of another study, on T cells of mothers and their children.

This clonotype was sampled from a boy aged 5-17 years in good health. The chain recombines TRBV27 with TRBJ2-7; weak D call: TRBD1 (6 bases). Sequencing was done on a sample of blood. The CDR3 here is CASRLTGSHEQYF. CDR3 nucleotides: TGTGCCAGCAGATTAACAGGGTCCCACGAGCAGTACTTC.